The rows below give T cell receptor beta chains drawn from one sample of a study of cytomegalovirus exposure and HLA in healthy donors. Sequencing was performed with immunoSEQ multiplex PCR; in TCRdb, only in-frame clones are kept and a portion is missing. The data show about 140,000 clones, roughly 89% seen once. The sample consisted of PBMCs. The receptors originated from a woman in her 30s in good health and CMV-seronegative. CDR3s include the opening cysteine and the closing phenylalanine or tryptophan. A D gene is named only where the DNA matches it firmly. A clone size is listed for some rows: how often the clone was seen (once, few, many), or a class if it is expanded.

>NA|TRBJ2-3|TRBD2|TRBV15
CATSRGTSGGLRDTQYF
TGTGCCACCAGCAGAGGGACTAGCGGGGGCCTTCGGGATACGCAGTATTTT
>few|TRBJ1-5|NA|TRBV6-5
CASSLQGGRQPQHF
TGTGCCAGCAGCCTACAAGGAGGTAGGCAGCCCCAGCATTTT
>NA|TRBJ2-2|NA|TRBV11-2
CASSLRGTTGELFF
TGTGCCAGCAGCCTCAGGGGAACTACCGGGGAGCTGTTTTTT
>NA|TRBJ2-5|TRBD1|TRBV19
CASSATGGQETQYF
TGTGCCAGTAGCGCGACAGGGGGCCAGGAGACCCAGTACTTC
>NA|TRBJ1-2|NA|TRBV9
CASSVEPGEGYTF
TGTGCCAGCAGCGTAGAACCCGGGGAGGGCTACACCTTC
>NA|TRBJ2-3|TRBD2|TRBV7-9
CASSSGLAGLTDTQYF
TGTGCCAGCAGCTCCGGACTAGCGGGCCTCACAGATACGCAGTATTTT
>NA|TRBJ2-5|NA|TRBV19
CASTGAARETQYF
TGTGCCAGTACGGGAGCGGCCCGTGAGACCCAGTACTTC
>NA|TRBJ2-7|NA|TRBV4-2
CASSQEGSSYEQYF
TGTGCCAGCAGCCAAGAGGGGAGCTCCTACGAGCAGTACTTC
>NA|TRBJ2-3|TRBD1|TRBV18
CASSPGQGAGDTQYF
TGTGCCAGCTCACCCGGACAGGGGGCAGGGGATACGCAGTATTTT
>NA|TRBJ2-7|NA|TRBV13
CASSLAGGTYEQYF
TGTGCCAGCAGCTTAGCGGGCGGGACCTACGAGCAGTACTTC
>NA|TRBJ2-3|NA|TRBV27
CASMGWEADTQYF
TGTGCCAGCATGGGGTGGGAGGCGGATACGCAGTATTTT
>once|TRBJ2-2|NA|TRBV27
CASSFQGTGELFF
TGTGCCAGCAGTTTTCAGGGTACCGGGGAGCTGTTTTTT
>NA|TRBJ2-2|TRBD1|TRBV11-1
CASSSRTGRTGELFF
TGTGCCAGCAGCTCAAGGACAGGGCGAACCGGGGAGCTGTTTTTT
>NA|TRBJ2-5|NA|TRBV5-1
CASSLGGTYQETQYF
TGCGCCAGCAGCTTGGGGGGGACATACCAAGAGACCCAGTACTTC
>NA|TRBJ2-3|TRBD2|TRBV10-3
CAIRPSGGGTDTQYF
TGTGCCATCAGACCTTCCGGGGGGGGCACAGATACGCAGTATTTT